This T cell receptor beta chain was captured in a study of blood T cell repertoires in COVID-19. Looking at the study overall: Samples came from the United States, Italy and Spain, spanning acute and convalescent COVID-19.

The protocol was immunoSEQ multiplex PCR, while the TCRdb copy is restricted to in-frame clones and leaves out a portion. The sample has about 350,000 clones; 87% are singletons. V was pared by 11 bases and J by 3 bases, with 12 bases of the junction left unmatched. This CDR3 is 14 amino acids long. Germline-derived CDR1 and CDR2 are SGHTA and FQGNSA. V and J are TRBV7-2 and TRBJ2-5; 7 bases agree with TRBD2. This TCR was sampled from a woman in her thirties who had recovered from COVID-19. Sequencing was performed on PBMCs or T cells enriched from blood (not recorded which). In DNA form, the CDR3 reads TGTGCCGCTACCTTGGGGGGGGGTGAAGAGACCCAGTACTTC. Translating it yields CAATLGGGEETQYF.